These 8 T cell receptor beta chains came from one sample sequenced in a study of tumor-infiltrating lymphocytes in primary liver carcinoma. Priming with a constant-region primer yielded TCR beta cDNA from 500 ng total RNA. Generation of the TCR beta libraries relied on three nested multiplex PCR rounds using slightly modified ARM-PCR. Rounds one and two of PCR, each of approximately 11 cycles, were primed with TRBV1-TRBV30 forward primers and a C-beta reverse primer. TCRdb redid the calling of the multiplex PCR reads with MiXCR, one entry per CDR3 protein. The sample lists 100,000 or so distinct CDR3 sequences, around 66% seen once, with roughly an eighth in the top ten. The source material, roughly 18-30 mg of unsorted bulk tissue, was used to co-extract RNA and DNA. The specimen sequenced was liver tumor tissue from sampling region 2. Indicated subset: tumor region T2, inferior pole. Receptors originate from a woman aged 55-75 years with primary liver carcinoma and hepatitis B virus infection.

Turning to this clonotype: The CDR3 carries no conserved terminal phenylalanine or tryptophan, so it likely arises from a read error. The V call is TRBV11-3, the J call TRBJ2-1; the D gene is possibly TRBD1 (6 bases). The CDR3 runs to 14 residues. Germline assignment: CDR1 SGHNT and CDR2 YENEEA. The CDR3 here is CANSLPGEGNEQFL. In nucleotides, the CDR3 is TGTGCCAACAGCTTACCAGGGGAAGGAAATGAGCAGTTCTTA.

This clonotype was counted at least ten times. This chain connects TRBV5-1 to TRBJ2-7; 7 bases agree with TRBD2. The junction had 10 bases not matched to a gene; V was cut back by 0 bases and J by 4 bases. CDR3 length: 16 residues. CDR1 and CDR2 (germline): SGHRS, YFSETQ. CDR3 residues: CASSLDGTAGFYEQYF. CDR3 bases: TGCGCCAGCAGCTTGGACGGTACAGCGGGATTTTACGAGCAGTACTTC. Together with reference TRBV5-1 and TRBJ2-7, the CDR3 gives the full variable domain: KAGVTQTPRYLIKTRGQQVTLSCSPISGHRSVSWYQQTPGQGLQFLFEYFSETQRNKGNFPGRFSGRQFSNSRSEMNVSTLELGDSALYLCASSLDGTAGFYEQYFGPGTRLTVT.

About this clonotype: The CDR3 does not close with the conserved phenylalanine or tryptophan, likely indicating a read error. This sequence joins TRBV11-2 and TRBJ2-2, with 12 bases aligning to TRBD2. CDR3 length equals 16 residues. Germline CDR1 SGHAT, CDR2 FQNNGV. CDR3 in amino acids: CARSFRLAGDAGELFY. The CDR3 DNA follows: TGTGCCAGAAGCTTCCGACTAGCGGGAGATGCGGGGGAACTGTTTTAT.

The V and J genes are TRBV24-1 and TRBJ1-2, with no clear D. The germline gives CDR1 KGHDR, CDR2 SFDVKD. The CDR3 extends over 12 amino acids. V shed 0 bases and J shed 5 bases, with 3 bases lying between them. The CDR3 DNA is TGTGCCACCAGTGATTTGGGGTATGGCTACACCTTC. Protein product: CATSDLGYGYTF.

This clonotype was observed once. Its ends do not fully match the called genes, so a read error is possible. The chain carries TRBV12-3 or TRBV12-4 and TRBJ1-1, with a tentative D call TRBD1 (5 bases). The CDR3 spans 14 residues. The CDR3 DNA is TGTGCCAGCAGCCCGGGACTGAGGAACACTGAAGCTTTATTT. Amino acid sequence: CASSPGLRNTEALF.

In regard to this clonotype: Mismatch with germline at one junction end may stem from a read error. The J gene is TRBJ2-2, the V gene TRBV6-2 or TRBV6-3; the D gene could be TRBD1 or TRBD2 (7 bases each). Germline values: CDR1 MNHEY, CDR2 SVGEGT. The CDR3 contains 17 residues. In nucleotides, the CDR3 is TGTGCCTGCAGGGGGGCGCTAGGACTAGGCAACACCGGGGAGCTGCTTTTT. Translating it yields CACRGALGLGNTGELLF.

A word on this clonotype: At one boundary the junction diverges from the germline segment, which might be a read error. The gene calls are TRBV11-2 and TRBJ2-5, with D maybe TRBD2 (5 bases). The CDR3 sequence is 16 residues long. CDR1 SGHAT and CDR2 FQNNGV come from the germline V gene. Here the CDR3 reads CASNQPRGAYQETQYF. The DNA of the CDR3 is TGCGCCAGCAACCAACCTCGGGGAGCGTACCAAGAGACCCAGTACTTC. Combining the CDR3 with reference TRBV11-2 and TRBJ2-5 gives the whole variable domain EAGVAQSPRYKIIEKRQSVAFWCNPISGHATLYWYQQILGQGPKLLIQFQNNGVVDDSQLPKDRFSAERLKGVDSTLKIQPAKLEDSAVYLCASNQPRGAYQETQYFGPGTRLLVL.

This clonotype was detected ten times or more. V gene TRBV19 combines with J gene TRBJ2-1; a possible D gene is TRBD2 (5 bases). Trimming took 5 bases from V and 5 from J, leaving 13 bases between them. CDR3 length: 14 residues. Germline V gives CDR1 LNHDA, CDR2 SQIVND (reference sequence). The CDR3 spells CASSVAGQNNEQFF. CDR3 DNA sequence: TGTGCCAGTAGTGTGGCGGGCCAAAACAATGAGCAGTTCTTC.